Given below is one T cell receptor beta chain in context. The target antigen is unknown. This specimen comes from a study of cytomegalovirus exposure and HLA in healthy donors. Primers included in the PCR were 60 Vbeta and 13 Jbeta primers. TCRdb's copy holds only in-frame clones and misses some; the assay was immunoSEQ multiplex PCR. The profile covers 99,000 or so clones, with 69% appearing a single time and about 3.5% taken by the ten largest. Study-level findings and limits: Clonal expansion was found to be greater in HLA-associated TCR beta chains than in equally common others in a later analysis. Among the sequence variants, a highly shared cluster was likely an artifact of sequencing.

V lost 1 base, J lost 4 bases, and 18 bases lay in between. The CDR3 sequence is 17 residues long. The germline CDR1 and CDR2 sequences are LGHNA and YSLEER. Material: PBMCs. The rearrangement uses TRBV4-3 and TRBJ2-3; TRBD1 might be the D (6 bases). This TCR was recovered from a man younger than 40 in good health and CMV-seronegative. The CDR3 reads CASSQVQGRFAADTQYF. The CDR3 bases are TGCGCCAGCAGCCAAGTTCAGGGGCGCTTTGCGGCAGATACGCAGTATTTT.